One sample yielded the 30 T cell receptor beta chains listed below, sequenced in a study of cytomegalovirus exposure and HLA in healthy donors. Use of 60 Vbeta and 13 Jbeta primers characterized the PCR. The repertoire was sequenced with immunoSEQ multiplex PCR; TCRdb's copy has only in-frame clones and lacks some. This table holds about 160,000 clones, roughly 81% found once. Material: PBMCs. The source is a man aged 18 to 29 in good health and CMV-seropositive.

The chain uses TRBV9 and TRBJ2-3; 11 positions match TRBD2. V lost 3 bases, J lost 2 bases, and 11 bases stayed unmatched. Germline values: CDR1 SGDLS, CDR2 YYNGEE. CDR3 length: 18 residues. The CDR3 loop reads CASSDNPGLAENTDTQYF. The CDR3 DNA is TGTGCCAGCAGCGACAACCCGGGACTAGCGGAAAACACAGATACGCAGTATTTT.

The chain joins TRBV10-3 to TRBJ2-2, with D possibly being TRBD1 (6 bases). The CDR3 consists of 17 residues. V lost 6 bases and J 0 bases, leaving 17 bases between the germline ends. Germline V lookup: CDR1 ENHRY, CDR2 SYGVKD. The CDR3 region has the DNA TGTGCCATCAGCCAAGGACAGACCTACGCGAACACCGGGGAGCTGTTTTTT. Amino acids: CAISQGQTYANTGELFF.

V and J are TRBV6-1 and TRBJ1-4, with TRBD1 as a possible D gene (5 bases). The CDR3 totals 15 residues. CDR1 and CDR2 (germline): MNHNS, SASEGT. Between the trimmed V and J ends, which lost 6 bases and 5 bases, there was a span of 16 bases. The CDR3 DNA reads as TGTGCCAGCAGACTCGACGGGGGTCCGAATGAAAAACTGTTTTTT. It codes for CASRLDGGPNEKLFF.

The chain recombines TRBV5-5 with TRBJ1-2; a weak D match, TRBD1 (6 bases). V was shortened by 3 bases and J by 1 base, with 16 bases between the two germline ends. From germline, CDR1 is SGHKS and CDR2 YYEKEE (reference sequence). The CDR3 runs to 16 residues. The CDR3 is CASSSGGQHVNYGYTF. DNA of the CDR3: TGTGCCAGCAGCTCCGGTGGACAGCACGTTAACTATGGCTACACCTTC.

The V and J genes are TRBV18 and TRBJ2-7; tentatively, D is TRBD1 (6 bases). This CDR3 has 14 residues. V shed 5 bases and J shed 5 bases, with 16 bases lying between them. Germline V gives CDR1 KGHSH, CDR2 LQKENI. The CDR3 DNA reads as TGTGCCAGCTCATCAAAAACGAGGGGGAACGAGCAGTACTTC. This sequence encodes CASSSKTRGNEQYF.

J is TRBJ2-2 and V is TRBV6-5; no clear D gene. Germline V gene sequence: CDR1 MNHEY, CDR2 SVGAGI. The ends were cut back, 7 bases at V and 3 bases at J, with 12 bases in the middle. The CDR3 length is 14 residues. The CDR3, as DNA: TGTGCCAGCACAAATTCGGTTGACACCGGGGAGCTGTTTTTT. It translates to CASTNSVDTGELFF.

V usage is TRBV15 and J usage is TRBJ2-5; 10 bases align to TRBD1. Per germline, CDR1 LNHNV and CDR2 YYDKDF (reference sequence). The CDR3 has 15 amino acids. Trimming cost V 3 bases and J 5 bases; bases outside gene matches: 6. CDR3: CATSSRTGGGETQYF. The CDR3 bases are TGTGCCACCAGCAGCCGGACAGGGGGTGGGGAGACCCAGTACTTC.

The chain employs TRBV29-1 and TRBJ1-2; TRBD1 is a possible D gene (5 bases). Germline CDR1 reads SQVTM; CDR2 reads ANQGSEA. This CDR3 is built from 14 residues. V was cut by 5 bases and J by 6 bases, with 19 bases left in between. CDR3 sequence reads: CSVIVSGQGDGYTF. CDR3 bases: TGCAGCGTTATAGTAAGTGGGCAGGGCGATGGCTACACCTTC.

This rearrangement joins TRBV7-6 to TRBJ2-7, with 7 bases identical to TRBD1. Per the germline V gene, CDR1 is SGHVS and CDR2 is FNYEAQ. V gave up 4 bases and J gave up 2 bases; unmatched junction bases: 5. The CDR3 covers 14 residues. CDR3 nucleotides: TGTGCCAGCAGCTCCGGGACAGTAACCTACGAGCAGTACTTC. It translates to CASSSGTVTYEQYF.

The V call is TRBV7-9, the J call TRBJ2-4, with a weak D call TRBD1 (5 bases). In germline, CDR1 is SEHNR, CDR2 FQNEAQ (reference sequence). Trimming removed 4 bases at V and 12 bases at J, with 22 bases between. This CDR3 has 15 amino acids. The CDR3 loop reads CASSSSFWQGDSQYF. The DNA of the CDR3 is TGTGCCAGCAGCTCCTCTTTTTGGCAGGGTGACAGTCAGTACTTC.

The rearrangement links TRBV14 to TRBJ2-7; 8 positions agree with TRBD1. Germline-derived CDR1 and CDR2 are SGHDN and FVKESK. This CDR3 has 17 amino acids. The J segment lost 2 bases and the V segment lost 1 base, leaving 10 bases of the junction unmatched. CDR3 in amino acids: CASSQGAAGGSPYEQYF. As DNA, the CDR3 is TGTGCCAGCAGCCAAGGGGCCGCAGGGGGCTCTCCCTACGAGCAGTACTTC.

V is TRBV7-6 and J is TRBJ2-3, with TRBD2 as a possible D gene (5 bases). Germline CDR1 and CDR2: SGHVS and FNYEAQ. The CDR3 contains 16 residues. Between the trimmed V and J ends, which lost 5 bases and 0 bases, there was a span of 15 bases. CDR3 in amino acids: CASSQYAGTSTDTQYF. In DNA form, the CDR3 reads TGTGCCAGCAGCCAGTACGCGGGTACTAGCACAGATACGCAGTATTTT.

This sequence joins TRBV7-9 and TRBJ1-3; 7 positions agree with TRBD1. The V segment lost 4 bases and the J segment 0 bases; nucleotides outside the gene matches: 6. The V gene's germline CDR1 is SEHNR and CDR2 FQNEAQ (reference sequence). The CDR3 is 16 amino acids. CDR3 in amino acids: CASSWGQSISGNTIYF. CDR3 in DNA: TGTGCCAGCAGCTGGGGACAGTCAATCTCTGGAAACACCATATATTTT.

The CDR3, as DNA: TGCGCCAGCAGTCTTTTTGCGGGGGGTGAGGGCTACACCTTC. Its translation is CASSLFAGGEGYTF. This chain links TRBV23-1 with TRBJ1-2, with D perhaps matching TRBD1 (5 bases). TRBV23-1 is reported as an ORF; its role is uncertain. Trimming cost V 4 bases and J 8 bases, with 17 bases left between them. This CDR3 contains 14 residues.

The V and J genes are TRBV11-3 and TRBJ2-7; 9 bases are shared with TRBD2. The CDR3 covers 15 residues. Trimming removed 5 bases from V and 5 bases from J; junction bases left unmatched: 10. CDR1 and CDR2 from the germline V gene are SGHNT and YENEEA. The CDR3 region has the DNA TGTGCCAGCAGCCGACGGGGACTAGCAAACCACGAGCAGTACTTC. This encodes CASSRRGLANHEQYF.

The chain couples TRBV29-1 to TRBJ2-7, with 8 bases matching TRBD1. The CDR3 sequence is 15 residues long. V lost 8 bases and J lost 3; bases outside the gene matches: 15. Per germline, CDR1 SQVTM and CDR2 ANQGSEA. CDR3 in DNA: TGCAGCCCTAAGAGGGGGGACAGGCGGTACTACGAGCAGTACTTC. Residues: CSPKRGDRRYYEQYF.

J is TRBJ2-7 and V is TRBV29-1; tentative D call: TRBD1 (5 bases). V was trimmed by 4 bases and J by 3 bases, leaving 13 bases between them. Per the germline V gene, CDR1 is SQVTM and CDR2 is ANQGSEA. The CDR3 sequence is 13 residues long. The CDR3 DNA follows: TGCAGCGTTGCATTAGGGGTGGGCTACGAGCAGTACTTC. Residues: CSVALGVGYEQYF.

This sequence joins TRBV2 and TRBJ2-7, with D tentatively TRBD1 (6 bases). The V and J ends lost 6 bases and 4 bases respectively, with 13 bases between them. CDR1 SNHLY and CDR2 FYNNEI come from the germline V gene. The CDR3 contains 13 residues. For the CDR3, the DNA is TGTGCCAGCAGCGCGGACAGAGATTACGAGCAGTACTTC. Amino acid sequence: CASSADRDYEQYF.

The chain is built from TRBV6-5 and TRBJ1-1, with 7 bases fitting TRBD1. CDR3 size: 14 residues. Germline loops: CDR1 MNHEY, CDR2 SVGAGI. The V segment lost 3 bases and the J segment 1 base; nucleotides outside the gene matches: 2. The CDR3 nucleotides read TGTGCCAGCAGTTATGGACAGGCGAACACTGAAGCTTTCTTT. Translated: CASSYGQANTEAFF.

This chain links TRBV4-3 with TRBJ1-6; D perhaps matches TRBD1 (6 bases). V dropped 0 bases and J dropped 3 bases, with 15 bases sitting between them. The germline V gene has CDR1 LGHNA and CDR2 YSLEER. The CDR3 consists of 18 residues. The DNA of the CDR3 is TGCGCCAGCAGCCAAGATGCTCCGGGAGGGGGCTATAATTCACCCCTCCACTTT. Translation: CASSQDAPGGGYNSPLHF.

This clone was counted a single time. The chain carries TRBV13 and TRBJ1-2; TRBD1 matches at 7 bases. After removal of 4 bases from V and 8 bases from J, the junction contained 4 bases not matched to a gene. The length of the CDR3 is 12 residues. Germline V lookup: CDR1 PRHDT, CDR2 FYEKMQ (reference sequence). In nucleotides, the CDR3 is TGTGCCAGCAGCTCAAGGGGGCGCGGCTACACCTTC. As protein: CASSSRGRGYTF.

This clone was picked up one time. The chain combines TRBV4-1 with TRBJ2-7; perhaps TRBD2 as D (7 bases). V was pared by 2 bases and J by 4 bases, with 15 bases between. The CDR3 length is 15 residues. In germline, CDR1 is MGHRA, CDR2 YSYEKL. CDR3 DNA: TGCGCCAGCAGCCAAAGGGAGGGGGGGGAATACGAGCAGTACTTC. Translated, it gives CASSQREGGEYEQYF.

In its sample, this clone was seen once. J is TRBJ1-2 and V is TRBV6-5; D call uncertain. The ends were cut back, 2 bases at V and 3 bases at J, with 7 bases in the middle. The germline CDR1 and CDR2 sequences are MNHEY and SVGAGI. The CDR3 contains 13 residues. The CDR3 sequence: CASSYRVDYGYTF. CDR3 nucleotide sequence: TGTGCCAGCAGTTACCGCGTGGACTATGGCTACACCTTC.

The chain joins TRBV20-1 to TRBJ1-2, with D hard to call. The CDR3 runs 11 residues. V shed 4 bases and J shed 6 bases, with 9 bases lying between them. Germline V gene data show CDR1 as DFQATT and CDR2 as SNEGSKA (reference sequence). This CDR3 is CSATSRNGYTF. The CDR3 bases are TGCAGTGCTACGAGTCGTAATGGCTACACCTTC.

The V and J genes are TRBV19 and TRBJ1-1; D is perhaps TRBD1 (5 bases). Germline CDR1 reads LNHDA; CDR2 reads SQIVND (reference sequence). V was pared by 7 bases and J by 1 base, with 16 bases between. The CDR3 sequence is 15 residues long. The CDR3 loop is CASNLRATKNTEAFF. The CDR3 DNA is TGTGCCAGTAACCTCAGGGCAACCAAGAACACTGAAGCTTTCTTT.

CDR3 DNA sequence: TGTGCCAGCAGCTCAACCGCGGGACAGGGTCATGAAGCTTTCTTT. Amino acid sequence: CASSSTAGQGHEAFF. The chain carries TRBV11-2 and TRBJ1-1, with 9 nucleotides matching TRBD1. The V gene end was trimmed by 4 bases and the J gene end by 7 bases; junction bases not matched to a gene: 10. The CDR3 extends over 15 amino acids. CDR1 and CDR2 from the germline V gene are SGHAT and FQNNGV.

This chain links TRBV5-6 with TRBJ2-3; possible D gene TRBD2, 5 bases. Germline lookup yields CDR1 SGHDT and CDR2 YYEEEE. The CDR3 sequence is 13 residues long. The ends were cut back, 2 bases at V and 4 bases at J, with 8 bases in the middle. CDR3 bases: TGTGCCAGCAGCTTACGTAGCGCAGATACGCAGTATTTT. Translated: CASSLRSADTQYF.

The chain is built from TRBV14 and TRBJ1-6; TRBD1 matches at 9 bases. V was clipped by 2 bases and J by 0 bases; unmatched bases: 5. Germline-derived CDR1 and CDR2 are SGHDN and FVKESK. The CDR3 length is 18 residues. CDR3 sequence (DNA): TGTGCCAGCAGCCAACGGACAGGGGAAAGCTCCTATAATTCACCCCTCCACTTT. Translation gives CASSQRTGESSYNSPLHF.

In its sample, this clone was seen once. This chain uses TRBV9 with TRBJ2-1; 8 bases are shared with TRBD2. Germline CDR1 is SGDLS and CDR2 is YYNGEE. Unmatched junction bases numbered 13, after V lost 2 bases and J lost 9 bases. CDR3 size: 16 residues. CDR3 sequence reads: CASSVLGGAGGSEQFF. CDR3 nucleotides: TGTGCCAGCAGCGTCCTCGGCGGCGCGGGGGGTTCTGAGCAGTTCTTC.

The chain links TRBV6-1 to TRBJ1-2; perhaps TRBD1 as D (5 bases). Trimming stripped 3 bases from V and 2 bases from J, with 10 bases between. This CDR3 is built from 14 residues. Germline CDR1 MNHNS, CDR2 SASEGT. This CDR3 reads CASSEEQANYGYTF. The CDR3 DNA reads as TGTGCCAGCAGTGAGGAACAGGCAAACTATGGCTACACCTTC.